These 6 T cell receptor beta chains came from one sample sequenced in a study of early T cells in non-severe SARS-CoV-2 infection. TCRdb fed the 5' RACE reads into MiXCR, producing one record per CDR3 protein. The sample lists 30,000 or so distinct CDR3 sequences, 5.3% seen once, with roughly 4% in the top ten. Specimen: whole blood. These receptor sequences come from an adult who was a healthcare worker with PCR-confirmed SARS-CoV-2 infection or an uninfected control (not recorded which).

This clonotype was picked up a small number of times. CDR3 coding DNA: TGTGCCAGCAGCTTGGCCGCGAGACAGGGGTTTGAAAAACTGTTTTTT. Translating it yields CASSLAARQGFEKLFF. The chain is built from TRBV5-6 and TRBJ1-4, with 8 bases aligning to TRBD1. CDR1 and CDR2 from the germline V gene are SGHDT and YYEEEE. CDR3 length: 16 amino acids. Trimming at V came to 0 bases and at J to 7 bases, leaving 8 bases not matched to a gene.

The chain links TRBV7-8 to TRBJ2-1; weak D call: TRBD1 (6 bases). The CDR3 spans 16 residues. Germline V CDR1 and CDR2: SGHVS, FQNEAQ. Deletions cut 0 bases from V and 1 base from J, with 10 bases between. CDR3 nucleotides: TGTGCCAGCAGCTTAGCGCCGACAGGTTCCTACAATGAGCAGTTCTTC. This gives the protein CASSLAPTGSYNEQFF.

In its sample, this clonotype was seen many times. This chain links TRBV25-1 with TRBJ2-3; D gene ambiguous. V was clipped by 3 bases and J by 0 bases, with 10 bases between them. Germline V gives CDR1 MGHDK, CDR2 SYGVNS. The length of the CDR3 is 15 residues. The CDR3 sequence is CASSEKGPSTDTQYF. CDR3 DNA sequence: TGTGCCAGCAGTGAGAAAGGCCCTAGCACAGATACGCAGTATTTT.

The CDR3 loop reads CASSLGGVNQPQHF. The CDR3 nucleotides read TGTGCCAGCAGTTTGGGGGGGGTCAATCAGCCCCAGCATTTT. The chain links TRBV27 to TRBJ1-5, with D perhaps TRBD1 (5 bases). This CDR3 is built from 14 residues. V gave up 3 bases and J gave up 3 bases, with 9 bases separating them. Looked up from germline, CDR1 is MNHEY and CDR2 is SMNVEV (reference sequence).

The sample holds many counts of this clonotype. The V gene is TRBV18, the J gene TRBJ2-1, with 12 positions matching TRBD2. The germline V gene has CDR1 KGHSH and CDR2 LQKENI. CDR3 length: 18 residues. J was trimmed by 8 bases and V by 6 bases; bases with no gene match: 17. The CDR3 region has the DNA TGTGCCAGCTCCCCGAACCCTAGCGGGAGGGCAGATGCGGATGAGCAGTTCTTC. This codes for CASSPNPSGRADADEQFF.

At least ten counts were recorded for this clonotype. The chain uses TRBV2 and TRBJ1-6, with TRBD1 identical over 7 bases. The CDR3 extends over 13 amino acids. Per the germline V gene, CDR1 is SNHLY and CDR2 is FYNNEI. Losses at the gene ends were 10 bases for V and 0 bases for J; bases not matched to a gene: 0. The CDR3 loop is CATGGSYNSPLHF. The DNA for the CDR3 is TGTGCCACAGGGGGCTCCTATAATTCACCCCTCCACTTT.